The rows below give T cell receptor beta chains drawn from one sample of a study of shared clonotypes between healthy human individuals. Clones were sequenced by immunoSEQ multiplex PCR, and TCRdb holds only the in-frame ones, with some missing. The sample lists some 95,000 clones, roughly two thirds occurring once. The sample comprised memory CD8+ T cells sorted from blood. The receptors come from a young man in good health. CDR3s include the opening cysteine and the closing phenylalanine or tryptophan.

length	V	CDR3
18	TRBV21-1	CASSGREKRDYKTYEQYF
13	TRBV6-1	CASSISWTEEQYF
16	TRBV29-1	CSVEYHAGGPLYEQYF
16	TRBV6-4	CASSDLAGGSYNEQFF
11	TRBV20-1	CSARLSQTQYF
17	TRBV5-6	CASSWGQSTFSTDTQYF
12	TRBV7-9	CASSLDRGGQFF
14	TRBV7-2	CASSSNIQGYEQFF
13	TRBV2	CARSGRSRYEQYF
11	TRBV6-5	CASRGGNTIYF
17	TRBV12-5	CASGLTSGRALFGELFF
14	TRBV7-8	CASSLGDRQETQYF
15	TRBV11-2	CASSLVVGRVEKLFF
14	TRBV6-6	CASLGPTGPGELFF
16	TRBV5-1	CASSLLVAGNTDTQYF
18	TRBV11-2	CASSQLEFTGSSYNEQFF
14	TRBV2	CASSGQGRNYGYTF
16	TRBV7-9	CASSLRQGVVNTEAFF
13	TRBV10-1	CASIGTGRYEQYF
14	TRBV4-1	CASSPQEESYEQYF
13	TRBV27	CASSFGPTDTQYF
18	TRBV7-2	CASSPFVVYRSRSDTQYF
13	TRBV6-6	CASSYALGYEQYF
14	TRBV7-2	CASSLWGSQETQYF
15	TRBV15	CATSRDAGMNTEAFF
15	TRBV18	CASSGTVSSTDTQYF
16	TRBV7-9	CASSSGPGQSSYEQYF
14	TRBV19	CASSINQGNTEAFF
15	TRBV13	CASSSGAGPNQPQHF
15	TRBV25-1	CASSADSATNEKLFF
14	TRBV15	CATSRDREWHEQYF
18	TRBV7-9	CATKRPLRDRGPTDTQYF
16	TRBV2	CASCQGYGSGANVLTF
15	TRBV19	CASSTSRSGANVLTF
15	TRBV19	CASTLAAGGTDTQYF
15	TRBV5-1	CASSIGTDFYNEQFF
18	TRBV28	CASSTKTIRPRRGNEQFF
13	TRBV5-1	CASSTDSYYEQYF
16	TRBV7-8	CASRVTGTDSYNEQFF
15	TRBV9	CASSAEGGASNEQYF
14	TRBV6-1	CASSSTGGSIEAFF
13	TRBV11-2	CASSRDRDYEQYF
11	TRBV11-3	CASIPNAEAFF
19	TRBV11-2	CASSLGVFGRADRWDEQFF
13	TRBV6-1	CASSGDYRDTQYF
13	TRBV19	CASSIFVYYEQYF
14	TRBV7-3	CASSFSGANDEQYF
20	TRBV14	CASSQDSPFRIGSSYNEQFF
14	TRBV7-9	CASSLTGEADTQYF
14	TRBV7-9	CASSHRDRNYEQYF
17	TRBV28	CASSFQTGGYATETQYF
16	TRBV10-3	CAISERQGADTGELFF
13	TRBV29-1	CSVQETDSYEQYF